This T cell receptor beta chain was identified during a study of early T cells in non-severe SARS-CoV-2 infection. TCRdb reprocessed the 5' RACE reads with MiXCR, giving one entry per CDR3 protein. Among tens of thousands of distinct CDR3 sequences listed, under 11% were seen once. CDR3 size: 15 residues. Trimming at V came to 3 bases and at J to 7 bases, leaving 7 bases not matched to a gene. Germline V gene sequence: CDR1 MNHEY, CDR2 SMNVEV (reference sequence). The V call is TRBV27, the J call TRBJ2-2; 8 bases fit TRBD2. The TCR originated in an adult who was a healthcare worker with PCR-confirmed SARS-CoV-2 infection or an uninfected control (not recorded which). This specimen consisted of whole blood, obtained at baseline. The CDR3 DNA reads as TGTGCCAGCAGTTTTTACGGGAGGGCCGGCGGGGAGCTGTTTTTT. Translation: CASSFYGRAGGELFF.